This T cell receptor beta chain was sequenced during a study of shared clonotypes between healthy human individuals. Overall study: Each donor's CD8 memory used one plate, CD8 naive two, each CD4 subset three. Study outcomes and limitations: Shared across a few donors were 5% to 6% of the naive CD4 clonotypes.

Libraries were prepared by immunoSEQ multiplex PCR; TCRdb keeps only in-frame clonotypes and omits some of them. The sample includes some 2 million clones, roughly 94% of them seen just once. The V segment lost 6 bases and the J segment 1 base; nucleotides outside the gene matches: 2. Germline CDR1 reads MNHNY; CDR2 reads SVGAGI (reference sequence). The CDR3 runs 15 residues. Every one of the donors was a Caucasian adult that lived in Nashville, Tennessee. A remark on this clone: The antigen is not known.

This TCR was recovered from a man between 18 and 35 years old in good health. The material sequenced was naive CD4+ T cells sorted from blood. Specified subset: CD45RA+ positively selected. The chain links TRBV6-6 to TRBJ2-1, with 11 bases lining up with TRBD2. This chain's CDR3 is CASRGTSGSYNEQFF. In DNA form, the CDR3 reads TGTGCCAGCAGAGGGACTAGCGGATCCTACAATGAGCAGTTCTTC.